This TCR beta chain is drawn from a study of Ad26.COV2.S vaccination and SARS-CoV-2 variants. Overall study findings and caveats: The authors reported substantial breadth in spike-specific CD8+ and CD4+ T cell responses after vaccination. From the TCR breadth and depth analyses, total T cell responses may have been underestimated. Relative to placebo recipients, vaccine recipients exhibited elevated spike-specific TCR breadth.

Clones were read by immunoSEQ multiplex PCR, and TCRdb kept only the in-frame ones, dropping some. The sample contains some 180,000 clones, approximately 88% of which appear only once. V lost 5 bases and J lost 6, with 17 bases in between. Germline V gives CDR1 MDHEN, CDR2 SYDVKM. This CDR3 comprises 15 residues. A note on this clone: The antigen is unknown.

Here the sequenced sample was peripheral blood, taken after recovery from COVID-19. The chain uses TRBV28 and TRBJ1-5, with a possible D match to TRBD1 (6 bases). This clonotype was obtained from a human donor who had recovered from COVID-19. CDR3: CASSPPLPTGQPQHF. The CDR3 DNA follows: TGTGCCAGCAGTCCTCCCCTACCGACAGGTCAGCCCCAGCATTTT.